This TCR beta chain was captured in a study of blood T cell repertoires in COVID-19. The wider study: T cells, B-cell-depleted T cells, or PBMCs provided the cDNA or gDNA that served as material.

Germline CDR1 reads MGHRA; CDR2 reads YSYEKL. The CDR3 is 17 amino acids. The ends were cut back, 1 base at V and 4 bases at J, with 19 bases in the middle. Produced via immunoSEQ multiplex PCR; TCRdb's table is partial and in-frame only. Altogether 650,000 to 800,000 clones are present, more than 80% being singletons, with the ten largest covering approximately 0.3%. Material for sequencing was peripheral blood. The chain uses TRBV4-1 and TRBJ1-2, with D possibly TRBD1 on 6 matching bases. The clonotype was recovered from a woman in her late teens or twenties with acute or convalescent COVID-19. CDR3 bases: TGCGCCAGCAGCCAAGCCGCGACCCAGGGGCCGGGCTATGGCTACACCTTC. It codes for CASSQAATQGPGYGYTF.